What follows are 20 T cell receptor beta chains derived from one specimen sequenced in a study of response to subunit inactivated influenza vaccine. Each CDR3 protein is one row after TCRdb ran MiXCR on the RT-PCR reads. Of approximately 290,000 distinct CDR3 sequences listed, about 20% are singletons. Material: PBMCs from blood, obtained approximately 20 months after vaccination. All receptors derive from a man aged 45-69 years who received an inactivated influenza vaccine.

This clonotype was seen more than once but under ten times. The chain links TRBV25-1 to TRBJ2-2; D is undetermined. Germline CDR1 and CDR2: MGHDK and SYGVNS. V was pared by 4 bases and J by 5 bases, with 2 bases between. CDR3 length equals 11 residues. The CDR3 DNA reads as TGTGCCAGCAGTGTAACCGGGGAGCTGTTTTTT. Amino acids: CASSVTGELFF.

V and J are TRBV4-3 and TRBJ1-1, with D uncertain. Germline loops: CDR1 LGHNA, CDR2 YSLEER. The V end lost 0 bases, the J end lost 2 bases, and 10 bases lay between the germline ends. The CDR3 totals 15 residues. CDR3 amino acids: CASSQEGHINTEAFF. The CDR3, as DNA: TGCGCCAGCAGCCAAGAGGGCCATATTAACACTGAAGCTTTCTTT.

This clonotype was seen ten or more times. V is TRBV7-9 and J is TRBJ1-5; the D gene is possibly TRBD1 (5 bases). Germline lookup yields CDR1 SEHNR and CDR2 FQNEAQ (reference sequence). The V gene lost 2 bases and the J gene lost 10 bases, with 12 bases spanning the gap. The CDR3 runs 13 residues. The CDR3, as DNA: TGTGCCAGCAGCTTAAAGGGGTTGAATCCCCAGCATTTT. This translates into CASSLKGLNPQHF.

Ten or more counts support this clonotype. The V gene is TRBV5-6, the J gene TRBJ1-2; 7 bases are a match to TRBD1. Per the germline V gene, CDR1 is SGHDT and CDR2 is YYEEEE. The CDR3 is 15 residues long. V lost 5 bases and J lost 8; bases outside the gene matches: 15. The CDR3 DNA reads as TGTGCCAGCAGTCGATCTACAGGGGACACTTACGGCTACACCTTC. Its translation: CASSRSTGDTYGYTF. Looking up the rest from reference TRBV5-6 and TRBJ1-2 gives the full variable domain: DAGVTQSPTHLIKTRGQQVTLRCSPKSGHDTVSWYQQALGQGPQFIFQYYEEEERQRGNFPDRFSGHQFPNYSSELNVNALLLGDSALYLCASSRSTGDTYGYTFGSGTRLTVV.

The J gene is TRBJ1-3, the V gene TRBV30; perhaps TRBD1 as D (5 bases). This CDR3 comprises 14 residues. Trimming took off 2 bases at V and 3 bases at J, with 11 bases between the two ends. CDR1 GTSNPN and CDR2 SVGIG come from the germline V gene (reference sequence). The DNA of the CDR3 is TGTGCCTGGAGTTTCAGGGTTGGTGGAAACACCATATATTTT. As protein: CAWSFRVGGNTIYF.

V usage is TRBV20-1 and J usage is TRBJ1-2, with a tentative D call TRBD1 (5 bases). V dropped 5 bases and J dropped 2 bases, with 6 bases sitting between them. Germline loops: CDR1 DFQATT, CDR2 SNEGSKA (reference sequence). The CDR3 has 11 amino acids. The CDR3 nucleotides read TGCAGTGCTTGGGGGAACTATGGCTACACCTTC. Protein product: CSAWGNYGYTF.

The V call is TRBV12-3 or TRBV12-4, the J call TRBJ2-4; TRBD2 agrees at 10 bases. The CDR3 runs 15 residues. J was trimmed by 1 base and V by 6 bases; bases with no gene match: 3. The CDR3 sequence: CASRLAGAAKNIQYF. DNA of the CDR3: TGTGCCAGCAGGCTAGCGGGAGCTGCCAAAAACATTCAGTACTTC.

V and J are TRBV20-1 and TRBJ2-7; 7 bases are shared with TRBD2. V was clipped by 2 bases and J by 5 bases; unmatched bases: 6. CDR1 and CDR2 (germline): DFQATT, SNEGSKA (reference sequence). The CDR3 contains 13 residues. CDR3 sequence: CSARYGRWDEQYF. The CDR3 nucleotides are TGCAGTGCTAGATACGGGAGGTGGGACGAGCAGTACTTC.

J is TRBJ1-4 and V is TRBV27; D may be TRBD1 (6 bases). The length of the CDR3 is 16 residues. With 2 bases removed from V and 6 bases from J, the gap between germline ends came to 16 bases. From germline, CDR1 is MNHEY and CDR2 SMNVEV (reference sequence). As DNA, the CDR3 is TGTGCCAGCAGTTTACGCAGACAGGCATCGGATGAAAAACTGTTTTTT. This sequence encodes CASSLRRQASDEKLFF.

This chain uses TRBV18 with TRBJ2-7; D is possibly TRBD1 or TRBD2 (6 bases each). V lost 1 base and J 0 bases, leaving 10 bases between the germline ends. CDR1 and CDR2 from the germline V gene are KGHSH and LQKENI. The CDR3 is made up of 15 amino acids. CDR3 DNA sequence: TGTGCCAGCTCACCACAGGGGGGTAGCTCCTACGAGCAGTACTTC. Amino acid sequence: CASSPQGGSSYEQYF. The whole variable domain, remainder taken from reference TRBV18 and TRBJ2-7, is NAGVMQNPRHLVRRRGQEARLRCSPMKGHSHVYWYRQLPEEGLKFMVYLQKENIIDESGMPKERFSAEFPKEGPSILRIQQVVRGDSAAYFCASSPQGGSSYEQYFGPGTRLTVT.

This clonotype has just a few counts. The chain links TRBV12-3 or TRBV12-4 to TRBJ1-5, with D perhaps matching TRBD1 (6 bases). There are 14 residues in the CDR3. Trimming took 2 bases from V and 2 from J, leaving 7 bases between them. The CDR3 DNA sequence: TGTGCCAGCAGTTTACCAGGGGGCAATCAGCCCCAGCATTTT. Amino acid sequence: CASSLPGGNQPQHF.

This clonotype came up a few times. The chain carries TRBV7-9 and TRBJ1-1; TRBD1 aligns across 8 bases. The ends lost 1 base at V and 5 bases at J; junction bases unmatched: 3. Germline CDR1 and CDR2: SEHNR and FQNEAQ (reference sequence). This CDR3 contains 14 residues. The CDR3 spells CASSLGRQGTEAFF. As DNA, the CDR3 is TGTGCCAGCAGCTTAGGAAGACAGGGGACTGAAGCTTTCTTT.

The chain employs TRBV3-1 and TRBJ1-3; the D gene is possibly TRBD1 (6 bases). CDR1 is LGHDT and CDR2 is YNNKEL in the germline V gene (reference sequence). This CDR3 contains 16 residues. The V gene lost 0 bases and the J gene lost 0 bases, with 9 bases spanning the gap. The CDR3 loop is CASSQDRGHSGNTIYF. Written as DNA, the CDR3 is TGTGCCAGCAGCCAAGACAGGGGCCACTCTGGAAACACCATATATTTT.

The chain has TRBV10-3 and TRBJ2-7, with D perhaps matching TRBD1 or TRBD2 (6 bases each). This CDR3 has 17 residues. With 6 bases removed from V and 4 bases from J, the gap between germline ends came to 25 bases. CDR1 is ENHRY and CDR2 is SYGVKD in the germline V gene. The CDR3 coding sequence is TGTGCCATCAGCGAGAGGATGCGGGACACCGGACCATACGAGCAGTACTTC. Translated: CAISERMRDTGPYEQYF.

This clonotype was picked up a small number of times. J is TRBJ2-7 and V is TRBV5-1; 7 positions agree with TRBD2. Germline V CDR1 and CDR2: SGHRS, YFSETQ. Trimming removed 4 bases from V and 3 bases from J; junction bases left unmatched: 4. The CDR3 consists of 13 residues. CDR3 region: CASSRDYNYEQYF. Written as DNA, the CDR3 is TGCGCCAGCAGCCGGGACTACAACTACGAGCAGTACTTC.

The CDR3 region is CSAANLGNQPQHF. CDR3 sequence (DNA): TGCAGTGCTGCCAATCTGGGCAATCAGCCCCAGCATTTT. The chain joins TRBV20-1 to TRBJ1-5, with D hard to call. The CDR3 is 13 amino acids. In germline, CDR1 is DFQATT, CDR2 SNEGSKA (reference sequence). V was clipped by 5 bases and J by 2 bases, with 10 bases between them.

This clonotype occurred many times. This sequence joins TRBV6-1 and TRBJ1-5; 8 bases agree with TRBD1. The ends lost 8 bases at V and 9 bases at J; junction bases unmatched: 9. Germline lookup yields CDR1 MNHNS and CDR2 SASEGT. This CDR3 is built from 13 residues. Here the CDR3 reads CASGDRGSRPQHF. CDR3 DNA: TGTGCCAGCGGCGACAGGGGTTCTCGGCCCCAGCATTTT.

The chain uses TRBV14 and TRBJ2-1; no definite D call. V lost 4 bases, J lost 5 bases, and 15 bases lay in between. Germline CDR1 SGHDN, CDR2 FVKESK. The length of the CDR3 is 15 residues. The CDR3 reads CASSPDGIRNNEQFF. The CDR3 nucleotides read TGTGCCAGCAGCCCGGACGGAATACGAAACAATGAGCAGTTCTTC.

This clonotype was seen a few times. The chain carries TRBV2 and TRBJ1-5; maybe TRBD1 (6 bases). Germline CDR1 reads SNHLY; CDR2 reads FYNNEI. The CDR3 has 14 amino acids. V was clipped by 10 bases and J by 1 base, with 14 bases between them. The CDR3 bases are TGTGCCACATCATTAGACAGGAGCAATCAGCCCCAGCATTTT. This encodes CATSLDRSNQPQHF.

The sample holds a few counts of this clonotype. The chain couples TRBV27 to TRBJ2-5; a weak D match, TRBD2 (6 bases). Trimming pared 6 bases from V and 6 bases from J, leaving 14 bases between. The length of the CDR3 is 13 residues. Germline-derived CDR1 and CDR2 are MNHEY and SMNVEV (reference sequence). The chain's CDR3 is CASSRLVGQTQYF. As DNA, the CDR3 is TGTGCCAGCAGCCGACTAGTGGGGCAGACCCAGTACTTC.